This TCR beta chain is drawn from a study of human T cells and chemical hapten exposure. TCRdb re-analysed the RACE reads in MiXCR, keeping a single row per CDR3 protein. The repertoire includes 96,000 or so distinct CDR3 sequences, about 9.3% of them detected once, and around 2% sits in the top ten. This CDR3 spans 12 amino acids. Trimming removed 2 bases at V and 9 bases at J, with 11 bases between. Germline V gives CDR1 SNHLY, CDR2 FYNNEI. Time point given: patch test 2, 6 weeks after DPC sensitization. The treatment was: therapeutic diphenylcyclopropenone sensitization with weekly scalp DPC. This clonotype was seen only a few times.

This material consisted of whole blood, taken in connection with sensitization to the hapten diphenylcyclopropenone (DPC). The V gene is TRBV2, the J gene TRBJ2-7; maybe TRBD1 (5 bases). This sequence was found in a middle-aged woman with alopecia areata. Some clones in this sample may be carry-over from other donors' samples. The CDR3 spells CASSELQGGQYF. In DNA form, the CDR3 reads TGTGCCAGCAGTGAACTGCAGGGCGGGCAGTACTTC.